This T cell receptor (beta chain) originates from a study of response to subunit inactivated influenza vaccine. Study findings and constraints: Authors suggested seasonal influenza vaccinations each recruit few new T cells.

MiXCR, applied by TCRdb to the RT-PCR reads, yields one record per CDR3 protein. Of over 400,000 distinct CDR3 sequences in the sample, over 10% are singletons; the top ten hold around 13%. This clonotype has a handful of counts. The target antigen is unknown. CDR3 length: 16 residues. V lost 0 bases, J lost 3 bases, and 9 bases lay in between. Germline V gene lookup returns CDR1 LGHDT and CDR2 YNNKEL (reference sequence). This sequence originates from a man between 50 and 59 years old who received an inactivated influenza vaccine. Specimen: PBMCs from blood, collected about 6 weeks after vaccination. The rearrangement uses TRBV3-1 and TRBJ2-6; D is unresolved. As DNA, the CDR3 is TGTGCCAGCAGCCAAGATCTCATTAGTGGGGCCAACGTCCTGACTTTC. It encodes CASSQDLISGANVLTF.